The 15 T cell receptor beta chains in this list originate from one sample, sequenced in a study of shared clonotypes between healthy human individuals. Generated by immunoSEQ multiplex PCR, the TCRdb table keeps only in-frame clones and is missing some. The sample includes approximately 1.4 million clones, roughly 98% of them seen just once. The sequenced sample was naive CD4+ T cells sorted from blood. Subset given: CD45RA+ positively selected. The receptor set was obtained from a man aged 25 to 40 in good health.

The CDR3 region is CASAGGGSNQPQHF. The DNA of the CDR3 is TGTGCCAGCGCTGGGGGAGGCAGCAATCAGCCCCAGCATTTT. The V and J genes are TRBV2 and TRBJ1-5; D is perhaps TRBD1 (5 bases). Germline CDR1 reads SNHLY; CDR2 reads FYNNEI. V lost 8 bases and J lost 1, with 12 bases in between. The CDR3 has 14 amino acids.

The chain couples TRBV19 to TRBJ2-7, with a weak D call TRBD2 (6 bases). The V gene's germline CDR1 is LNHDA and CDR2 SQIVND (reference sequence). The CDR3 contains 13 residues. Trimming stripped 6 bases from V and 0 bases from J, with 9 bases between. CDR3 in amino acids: CASSLAVSYEQYF. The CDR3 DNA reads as TGTGCCAGTAGCTTAGCGGTCTCCTACGAGCAGTACTTC.

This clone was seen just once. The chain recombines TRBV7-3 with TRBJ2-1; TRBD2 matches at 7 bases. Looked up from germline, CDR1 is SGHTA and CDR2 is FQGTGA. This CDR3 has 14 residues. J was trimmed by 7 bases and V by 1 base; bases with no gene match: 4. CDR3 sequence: CASSLSGSQNEQFF. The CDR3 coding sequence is TGTGCCAGCAGCTTAAGCGGGAGTCAGAATGAGCAGTTCTTC.

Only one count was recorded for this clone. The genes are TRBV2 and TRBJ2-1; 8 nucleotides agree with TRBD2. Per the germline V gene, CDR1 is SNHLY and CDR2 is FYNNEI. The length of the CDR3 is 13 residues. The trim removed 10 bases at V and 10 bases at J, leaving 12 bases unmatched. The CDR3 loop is CATGRTSFYEQFF. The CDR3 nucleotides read TGTGCCACCGGCCGGACTAGCTTTTACGAGCAGTTCTTC.

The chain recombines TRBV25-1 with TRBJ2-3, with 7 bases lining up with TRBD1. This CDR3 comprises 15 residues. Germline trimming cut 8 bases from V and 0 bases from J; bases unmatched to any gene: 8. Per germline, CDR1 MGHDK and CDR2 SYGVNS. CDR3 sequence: CASGLDRSSTDTQYF. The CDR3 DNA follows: TGTGCCAGCGGATTGGACAGGTCAAGCACAGATACGCAGTATTTT.

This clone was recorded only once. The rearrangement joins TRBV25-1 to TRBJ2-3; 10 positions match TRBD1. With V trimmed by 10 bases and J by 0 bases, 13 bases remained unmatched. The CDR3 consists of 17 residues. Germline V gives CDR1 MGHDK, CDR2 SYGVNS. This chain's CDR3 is CATQSGRQGASTDTQYF. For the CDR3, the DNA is TGTGCCACCCAGAGCGGGAGACAGGGGGCCAGCACAGATACGCAGTATTTT.

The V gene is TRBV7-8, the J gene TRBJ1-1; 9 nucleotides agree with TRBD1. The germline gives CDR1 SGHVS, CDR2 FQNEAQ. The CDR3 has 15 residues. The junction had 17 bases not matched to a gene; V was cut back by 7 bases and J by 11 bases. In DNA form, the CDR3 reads TGTGCCAGCATCCCCTTCGGACAGGGGCACCTAACCGCTTTCTTT. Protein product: CASIPFGQGHLTAFF. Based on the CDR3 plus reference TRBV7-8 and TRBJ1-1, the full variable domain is GAGVSQSPRYKVAKRGQDVALRCDPISGHVSLFWYQQALGQGPEFLTYFQNEAQLDKSGLPSDRFFAERPEGSVSTLKIQRTQQEDSAVYLCASIPFGQGHLTAFFGQGTRLTVV.

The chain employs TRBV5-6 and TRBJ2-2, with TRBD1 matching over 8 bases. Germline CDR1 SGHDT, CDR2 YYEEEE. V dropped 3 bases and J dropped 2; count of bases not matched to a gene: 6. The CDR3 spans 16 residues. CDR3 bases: TGTGCCAGCAGCTCCGGGACAGGACTAAACACCGGGGAGCTGTTTTTT. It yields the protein CASSSGTGLNTGELFF.

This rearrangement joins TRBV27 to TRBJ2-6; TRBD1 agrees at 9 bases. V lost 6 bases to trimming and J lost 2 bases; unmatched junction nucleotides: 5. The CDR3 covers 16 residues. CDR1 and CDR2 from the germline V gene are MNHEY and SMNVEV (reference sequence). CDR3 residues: CASRRGQGPGANVLTF. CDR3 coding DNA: TGTGCCAGCAGACGGGGACAGGGCCCTGGGGCCAACGTCCTGACTTTC.

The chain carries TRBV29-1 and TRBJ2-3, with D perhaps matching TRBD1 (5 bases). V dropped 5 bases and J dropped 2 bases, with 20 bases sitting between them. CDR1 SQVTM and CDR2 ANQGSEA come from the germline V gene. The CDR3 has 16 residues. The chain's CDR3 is CSVQGVRGAYTDTQYF. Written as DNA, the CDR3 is TGCAGCGTTCAAGGGGTTCGTGGAGCTTACACAGATACGCAGTATTTT.

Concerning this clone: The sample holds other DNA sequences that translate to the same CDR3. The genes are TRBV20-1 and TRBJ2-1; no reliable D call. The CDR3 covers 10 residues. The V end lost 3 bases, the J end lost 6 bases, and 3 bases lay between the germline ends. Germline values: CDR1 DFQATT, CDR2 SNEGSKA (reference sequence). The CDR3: CSASRNEQFF. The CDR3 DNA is TGCAGTGCTAGCCGCAATGAGCAGTTCTTC.

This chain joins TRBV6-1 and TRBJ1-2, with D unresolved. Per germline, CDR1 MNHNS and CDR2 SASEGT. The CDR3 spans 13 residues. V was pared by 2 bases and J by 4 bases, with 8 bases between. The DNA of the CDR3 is TGTGCCAGCAGTGAATCCACCCGCTATGGCTACACCTTC. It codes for CASSESTRYGYTF.

DNA of the CDR3: TGTGCCAGCAGTCCCCCGGGACTAGGAGGCTACGAGCAGTACTTC. Amino acids: CASSPPGLGGYEQYF. The V and J genes are TRBV2 and TRBJ2-7; 8 positions agree with TRBD2. Trimming removed 5 bases from V and 3 bases from J; junction bases left unmatched: 9. Germline CDR1 SNHLY, CDR2 FYNNEI. The CDR3 loop spans 15 amino acids.

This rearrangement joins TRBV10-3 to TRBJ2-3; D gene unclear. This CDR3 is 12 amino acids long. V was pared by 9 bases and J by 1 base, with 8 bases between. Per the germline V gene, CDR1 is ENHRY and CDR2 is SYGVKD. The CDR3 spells CAISTGTDTQYF. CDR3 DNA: TGTGCCATTTCAACAGGCACAGATACGCAGTATTTT.

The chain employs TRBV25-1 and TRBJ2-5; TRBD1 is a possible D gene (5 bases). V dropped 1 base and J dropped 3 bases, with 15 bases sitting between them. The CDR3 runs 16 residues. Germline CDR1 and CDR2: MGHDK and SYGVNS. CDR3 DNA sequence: TGTGCCAGCAGTGAATTTAAGGGGCGCTTGAAAGAGACCCAGTACTTC. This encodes CASSEFKGRLKETQYF.